This T cell receptor beta chain was sequenced in a study of OX40 agonist ivuxolimab in advanced cancers. The method was immunoSEQ multiplex PCR; TCRdb's version includes in-frame clones alone and lacks a portion of them. The table shows around 66,000 clones, with approximately 90% occurring only once. The CDR3 spans 14 residues. CDR1 is SGHKS, CDR2 YYEKEE, per germline (reference sequence). V was shortened by 0 bases and J by 2 bases, with 9 bases between the two germline ends. The origin of this receptor is an adult with an advanced solid tumor such as melanoma, head and neck, liver or kidney cancer. This rearrangement joins TRBV5-5 to TRBJ2-7; no firm D call. Sequenced here: CD4+ or CD8+ T cells sorted from blood, sampled in a trial of the OX40 agonist ivuxolimab. The CDR3 here is CASSLAGSTYEQYF. CDR3 DNA: TGTGCCAGCAGCTTGGCGGGCAGCACCTACGAGCAGTACTTC.